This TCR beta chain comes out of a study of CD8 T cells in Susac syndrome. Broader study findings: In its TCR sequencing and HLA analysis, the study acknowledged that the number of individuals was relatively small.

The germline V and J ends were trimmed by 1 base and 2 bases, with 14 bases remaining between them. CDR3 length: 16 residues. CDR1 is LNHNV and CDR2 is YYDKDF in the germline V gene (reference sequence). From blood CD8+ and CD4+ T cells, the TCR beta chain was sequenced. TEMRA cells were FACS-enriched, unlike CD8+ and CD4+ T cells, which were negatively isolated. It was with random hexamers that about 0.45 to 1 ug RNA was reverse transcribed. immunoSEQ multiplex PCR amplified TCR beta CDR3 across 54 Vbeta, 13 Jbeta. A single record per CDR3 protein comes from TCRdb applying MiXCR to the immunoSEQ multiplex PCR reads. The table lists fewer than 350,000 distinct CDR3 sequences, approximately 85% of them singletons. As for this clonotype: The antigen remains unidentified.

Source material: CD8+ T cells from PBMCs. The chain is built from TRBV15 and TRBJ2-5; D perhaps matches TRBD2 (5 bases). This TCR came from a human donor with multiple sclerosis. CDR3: CATSRGYSGSQETQYF. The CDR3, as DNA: TGTGCCACCAGCAGAGGCTACTCGGGATCTCAAGAGACCCAGTACTTC.